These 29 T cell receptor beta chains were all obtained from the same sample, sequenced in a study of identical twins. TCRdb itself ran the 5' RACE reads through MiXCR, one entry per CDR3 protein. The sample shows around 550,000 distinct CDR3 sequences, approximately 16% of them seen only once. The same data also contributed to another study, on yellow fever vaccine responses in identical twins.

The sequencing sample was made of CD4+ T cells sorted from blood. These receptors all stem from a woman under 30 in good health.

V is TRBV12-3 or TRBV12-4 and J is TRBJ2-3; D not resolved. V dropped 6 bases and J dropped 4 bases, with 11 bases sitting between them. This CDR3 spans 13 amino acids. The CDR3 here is CASSQDPADTQYF. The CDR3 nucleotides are TGTGCCAGCAGCCAGGACCCCGCAGATACGCAGTATTTT.

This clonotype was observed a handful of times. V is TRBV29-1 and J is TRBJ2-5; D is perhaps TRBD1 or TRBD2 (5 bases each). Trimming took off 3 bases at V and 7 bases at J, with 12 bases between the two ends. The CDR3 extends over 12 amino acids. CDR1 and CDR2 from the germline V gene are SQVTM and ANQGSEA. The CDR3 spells CSVDKGSPTQYF. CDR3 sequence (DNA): TGCAGCGTTGATAAGGGGAGCCCGACCCAGTACTTC.

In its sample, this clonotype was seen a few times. CDR3 sequence (DNA): TGCAGCGTTGTGGGCTCCTACAACTCCTACAATGAGCAGTTCTTC. It is translated as CSVVGSYNSYNEQFF. The chain joins TRBV29-1 to TRBJ2-1; D not resolved. Per the germline V gene, CDR1 is SQVTM and CDR2 is ANQGSEA. CDR3 length equals 15 residues. The V and J ends lost 4 bases and 0 bases respectively, with 13 bases between them.

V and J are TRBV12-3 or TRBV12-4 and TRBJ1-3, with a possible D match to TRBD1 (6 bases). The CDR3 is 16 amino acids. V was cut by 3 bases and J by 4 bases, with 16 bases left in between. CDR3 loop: CASSFNGQKNGNTIYF. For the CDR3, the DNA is TGTGCCAGCAGTTTCAACGGACAGAAGAACGGAAACACCATATATTTT.

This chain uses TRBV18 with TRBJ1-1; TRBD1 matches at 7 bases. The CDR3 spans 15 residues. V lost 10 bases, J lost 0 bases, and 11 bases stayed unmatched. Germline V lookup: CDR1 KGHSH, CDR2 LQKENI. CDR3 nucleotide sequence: TGTGCCACCCGACCCGGGACAGAGATGAACACTGAAGCTTTCTTT. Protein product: CATRPGTEMNTEAFF.

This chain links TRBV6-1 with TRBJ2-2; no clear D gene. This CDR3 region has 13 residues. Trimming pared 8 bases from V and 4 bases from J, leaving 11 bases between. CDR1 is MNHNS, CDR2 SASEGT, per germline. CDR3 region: CASWGTTTGELFF. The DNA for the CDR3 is TGTGCCAGCTGGGGAACCACCACCGGGGAGCTGTTTTTT.

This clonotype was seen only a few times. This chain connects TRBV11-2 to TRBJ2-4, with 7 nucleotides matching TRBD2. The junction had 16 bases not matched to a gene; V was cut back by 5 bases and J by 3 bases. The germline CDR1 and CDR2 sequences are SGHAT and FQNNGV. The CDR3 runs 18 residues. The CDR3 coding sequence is TGTGCCAGCAGCCAACCTACTACCGGGGGAGGGTTCAAAAACATTCAGTACTTC. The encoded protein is CASSQPTTGGGFKNIQYF. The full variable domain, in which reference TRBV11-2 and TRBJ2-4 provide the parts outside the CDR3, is EAGVAQSPRYKIIEKRQSVAFWCNPISGHATLYWYQQILGQGPKLLIQFQNNGVVDDSQLPKDRFSAERLKGVDSTLKIQPAKLEDSAVYLCASSQPTTGGGFKNIQYFGAGTRLSVL.

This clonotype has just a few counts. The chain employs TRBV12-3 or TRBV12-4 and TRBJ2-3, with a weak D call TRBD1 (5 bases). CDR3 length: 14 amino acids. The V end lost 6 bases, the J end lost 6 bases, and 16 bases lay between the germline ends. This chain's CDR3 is CASSHDRRSDTQYF. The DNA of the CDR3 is TGTGCCAGCAGCCATGACAGACGCTCGGATACGCAGTATTTT.

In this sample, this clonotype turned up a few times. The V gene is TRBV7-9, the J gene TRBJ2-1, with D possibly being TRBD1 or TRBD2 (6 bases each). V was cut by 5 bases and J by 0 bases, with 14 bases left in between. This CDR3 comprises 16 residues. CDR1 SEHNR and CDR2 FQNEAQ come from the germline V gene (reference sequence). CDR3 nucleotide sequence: TGTGCCAGCAGCCCAGTTGGGGGGCGCTCCTACAATGAGCAGTTCTTC. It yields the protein CASSPVGGRSYNEQFF.

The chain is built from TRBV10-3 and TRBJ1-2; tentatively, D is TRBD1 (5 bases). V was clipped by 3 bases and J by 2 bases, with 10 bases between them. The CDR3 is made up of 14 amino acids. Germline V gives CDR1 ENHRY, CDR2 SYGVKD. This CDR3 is CAISEIGANYGYTF. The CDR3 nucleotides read TGTGCCATCAGTGAAATCGGGGCAAACTATGGCTACACCTTC.

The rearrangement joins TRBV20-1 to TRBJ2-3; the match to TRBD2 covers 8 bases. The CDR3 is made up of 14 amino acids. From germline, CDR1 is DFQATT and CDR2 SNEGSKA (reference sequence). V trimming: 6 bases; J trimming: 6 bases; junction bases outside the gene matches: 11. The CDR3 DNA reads TGCAGTGCAGAGAGCGGGGGCCCCTCGGATACGCAGTATTTT. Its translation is CSAESGGPSDTQYF.

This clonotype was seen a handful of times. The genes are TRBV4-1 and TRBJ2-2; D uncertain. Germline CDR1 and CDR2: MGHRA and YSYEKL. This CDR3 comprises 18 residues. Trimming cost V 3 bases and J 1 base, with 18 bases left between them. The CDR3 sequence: CASSQPRTAVQNTGELFF. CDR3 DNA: TGCGCCAGCAGCCAGCCCCGGACGGCGGTTCAGAACACCGGGGAGCTGTTTTTT.

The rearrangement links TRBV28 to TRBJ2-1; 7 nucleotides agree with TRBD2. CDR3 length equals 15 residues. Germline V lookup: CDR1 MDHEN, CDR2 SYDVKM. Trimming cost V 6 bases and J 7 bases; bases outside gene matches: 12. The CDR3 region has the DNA TGTGCCAGCAGCCGATTATCAGCGGGAAAGAATGAGCAGTTCTTC. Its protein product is CASSRLSAGKNEQFF.

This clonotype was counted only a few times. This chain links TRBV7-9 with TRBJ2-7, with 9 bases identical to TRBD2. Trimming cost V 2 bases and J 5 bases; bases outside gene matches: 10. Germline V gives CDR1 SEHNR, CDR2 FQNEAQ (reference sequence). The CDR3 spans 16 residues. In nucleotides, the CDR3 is TGTGCCAGCAGCTTAACTCTCGCGGGAGGGATAGACGAGCAGTACTTC. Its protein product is CASSLTLAGGIDEQYF.

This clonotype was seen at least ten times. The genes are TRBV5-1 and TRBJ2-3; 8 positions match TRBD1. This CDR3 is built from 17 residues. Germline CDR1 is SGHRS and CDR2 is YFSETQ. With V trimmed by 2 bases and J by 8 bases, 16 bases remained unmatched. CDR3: CASSLQKDRDPSGTQYF. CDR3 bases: TGCGCCAGCAGCTTACAAAAGGACAGGGACCCCTCTGGTACGCAGTATTTT. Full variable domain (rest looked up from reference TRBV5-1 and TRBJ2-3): KAGVTQTPRYLIKTRGQQVTLSCSPISGHRSVSWYQQTPGQGLQFLFEYFSETQRNKGNFPGRFSGRQFSNSRSEMNVSTLELGDSALYLCASSLQKDRDPSGTQYFGPGTRLTVL.

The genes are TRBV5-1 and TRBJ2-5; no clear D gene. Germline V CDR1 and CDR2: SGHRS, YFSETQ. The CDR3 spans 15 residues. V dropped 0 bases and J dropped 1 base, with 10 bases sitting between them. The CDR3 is CASSLDYGRQETQYF. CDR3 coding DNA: TGCGCCAGCAGCTTGGATTACGGCCGCCAAGAGACCCAGTACTTC. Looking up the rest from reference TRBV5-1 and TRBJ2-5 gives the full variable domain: KAGVTQTPRYLIKTRGQQVTLSCSPISGHRSVSWYQQTPGQGLQFLFEYFSETQRNKGNFPGRFSGRQFSNSRSEMNVSTLELGDSALYLCASSLDYGRQETQYFGPGTRLLVL.

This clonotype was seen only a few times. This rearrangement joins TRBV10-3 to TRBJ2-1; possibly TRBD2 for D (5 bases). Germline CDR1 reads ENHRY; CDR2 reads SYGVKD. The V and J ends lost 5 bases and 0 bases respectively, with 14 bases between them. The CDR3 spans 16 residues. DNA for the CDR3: TGTGCCATCAGTCCTTTAGCGCTGAGCTCCTACAATGAGCAGTTCTTC. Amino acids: CAISPLALSSYNEQFF.

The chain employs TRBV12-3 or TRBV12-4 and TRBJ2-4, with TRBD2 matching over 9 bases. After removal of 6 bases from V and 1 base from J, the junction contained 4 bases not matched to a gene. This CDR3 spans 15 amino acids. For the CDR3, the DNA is TGTGCCAGCAGCACCGGGACTAGCGCCAAAAACATTCAGTACTTC. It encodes CASSTGTSAKNIQYF.

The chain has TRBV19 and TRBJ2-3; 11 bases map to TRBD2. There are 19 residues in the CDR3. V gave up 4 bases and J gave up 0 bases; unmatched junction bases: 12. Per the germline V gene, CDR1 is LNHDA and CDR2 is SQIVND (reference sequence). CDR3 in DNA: TGTGCCAGTAGTAGACTAAGCATGGGACTAGCGGCTAGCACAGATACGCAGTATTTT. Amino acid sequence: CASSRLSMGLAASTDTQYF.

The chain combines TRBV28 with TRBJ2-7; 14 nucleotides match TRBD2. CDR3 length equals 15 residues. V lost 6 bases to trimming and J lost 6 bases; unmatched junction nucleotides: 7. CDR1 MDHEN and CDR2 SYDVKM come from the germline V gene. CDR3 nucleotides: TGTGCCAGCAGGCTGGGGACTAGCGGGAGAGGCGAGCAGTACTTC. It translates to CASRLGTSGRGEQYF.

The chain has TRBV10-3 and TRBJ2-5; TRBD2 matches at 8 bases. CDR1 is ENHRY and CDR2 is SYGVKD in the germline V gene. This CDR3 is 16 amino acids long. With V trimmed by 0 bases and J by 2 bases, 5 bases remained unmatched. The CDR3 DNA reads TGTGCCATCAGTGAGTCGTTAAGCGGGAGACAAGAGACCCAGTACTTC. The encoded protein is CAISESLSGRQETQYF.

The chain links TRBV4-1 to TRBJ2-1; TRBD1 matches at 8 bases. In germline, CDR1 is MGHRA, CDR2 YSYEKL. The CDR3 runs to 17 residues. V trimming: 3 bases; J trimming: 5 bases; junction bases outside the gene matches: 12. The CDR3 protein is CASSHSPKTGDNNEQFF. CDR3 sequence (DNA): TGCGCCAGCAGCCACAGCCCGAAGACAGGGGACAACAATGAGCAGTTCTTC.

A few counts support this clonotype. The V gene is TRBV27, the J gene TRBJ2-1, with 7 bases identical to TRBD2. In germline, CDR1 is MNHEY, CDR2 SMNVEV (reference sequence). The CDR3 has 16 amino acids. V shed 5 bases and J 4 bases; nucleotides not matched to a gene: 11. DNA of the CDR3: TGTGCCAGCAGTAGACTCGGCGGGAGCGGTTACAATGAGCAGTTCTTC. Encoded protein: CASSRLGGSGYNEQFF.

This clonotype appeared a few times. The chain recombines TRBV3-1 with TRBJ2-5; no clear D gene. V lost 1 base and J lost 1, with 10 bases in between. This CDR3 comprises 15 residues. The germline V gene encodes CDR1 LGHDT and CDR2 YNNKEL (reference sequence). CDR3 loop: CASSQVTPRQETQYF. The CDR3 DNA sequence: TGTGCCAGCAGCCAAGTTACACCCCGCCAAGAGACCCAGTACTTC.

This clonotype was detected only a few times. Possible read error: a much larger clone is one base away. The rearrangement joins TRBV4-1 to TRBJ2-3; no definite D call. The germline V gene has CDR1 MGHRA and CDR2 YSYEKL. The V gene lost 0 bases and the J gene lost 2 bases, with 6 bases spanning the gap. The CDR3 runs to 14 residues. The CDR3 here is CASSQDHSTDTQYF. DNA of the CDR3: TGCGCCAGCAGCCAAGATCACTCCACAGATACGCAGTATTTT.

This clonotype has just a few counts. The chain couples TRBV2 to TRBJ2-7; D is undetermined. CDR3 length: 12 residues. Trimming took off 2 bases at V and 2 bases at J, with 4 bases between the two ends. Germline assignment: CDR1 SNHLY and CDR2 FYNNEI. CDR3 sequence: CASSEQTYEQYV. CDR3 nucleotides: TGTGCCAGCAGTGAACAGACCTACGAGCAGTACGTC.

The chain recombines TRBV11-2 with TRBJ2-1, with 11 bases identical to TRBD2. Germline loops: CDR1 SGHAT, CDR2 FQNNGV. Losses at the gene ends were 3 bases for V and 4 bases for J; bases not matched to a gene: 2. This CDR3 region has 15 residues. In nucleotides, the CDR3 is TGTGCCAGCAGCTTCACTAGCGGGGGTTACAATGAGCAGTTCTTC. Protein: CASSFTSGGYNEQFF.

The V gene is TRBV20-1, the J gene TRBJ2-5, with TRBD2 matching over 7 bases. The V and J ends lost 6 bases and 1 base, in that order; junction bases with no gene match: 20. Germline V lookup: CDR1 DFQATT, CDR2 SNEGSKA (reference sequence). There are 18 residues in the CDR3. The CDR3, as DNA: TGCAGTGCGAGGGGTGGGAGGGGCCGACGGATGTCCCAAGAGACCCAGTACTTC. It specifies CSARGGRGRRMSQETQYF.

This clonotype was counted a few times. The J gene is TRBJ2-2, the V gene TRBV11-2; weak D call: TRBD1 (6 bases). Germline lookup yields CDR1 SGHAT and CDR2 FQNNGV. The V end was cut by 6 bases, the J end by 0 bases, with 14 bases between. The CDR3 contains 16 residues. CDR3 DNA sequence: TGTGCCAGCAGAAAACCGGGACACGCGAACACCGGGGAGCTGTTTTTT. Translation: CASRKPGHANTGELFF.